This T cell receptor beta chain was sequenced in a study of T-cell reconstitution after alpha-beta-depleted transplantation in children. Study-wide findings and caveats: The authors attributed T-cell counts and diversity one year after transplant mostly to newly produced T cells. Several hundred rapidly expanded clones from non-depleted graft cells reportedly supplied alpha-beta T cells about two months post-transplant. Some patients' high day-60 TCRbeta diversity was attributed to recipient cells surviving conditioning.

Library preparation (for TCRbeta) was performed with unique molecular identifiers. TCRdb analysed the PCR reads with MiXCR anew, one entry per CDR3 protein. Of fewer than 700,000 distinct CDR3 sequences in the sample, around 13% are singletons; the top ten hold about 2.2%. J gave up 8 bases and V 1 base, and 11 bases lay outside the gene matches. The CDR3 is 17 residues long. CDR1 is LNHDA, CDR2 SQIVND, per germline (reference sequence). Comment on this clonotype: Antigen unknown.

The rearrangement links TRBV19 to TRBJ2-1; the match to TRBD2 covers 10 bases. The clonotype comes from a male patient under 18 who had a stem cell transplant for acute myeloid leukemia, so the T cells may come from the graft donor. Sample: PBMCs, mostly from graft donor cells, taken 360 days after TCRalphabeta/CD19-depleted stem cell transplant. The CDR3 region is CASSIVRGGAGGDEQFF. The CDR3, as DNA: TGTGCCAGTAGTATAGTGAGGGGAGGAGCGGGAGGGGATGAGCAGTTCTTC.